This is a list of T cell receptor beta chains from one sample in a study of CD8 T cells in ankylosing spondylitis. TCRdb recomputed calls from the 5' RACE reads with MiXCR, one row per CDR3 protein. This sample yields 25,000 to 30,000 distinct CDR3 sequences, of which 5.3% are seen a single time; around 1.8% belongs to the top ten. Sequencing was performed on blood, either unsorted or a sorted T cell fraction (not recorded which). The origin of the receptors is a female donor with ankylosing spondylitis or in good health (not recorded which). CDR3s include the opening cysteine and the closing phenylalanine or tryptophan. The order of the fields is clone size, D gene, J gene, V gene, CDR3 protein, CDR3 DNA. A D gene is named only where the DNA matches it firmly. For some rows the clone size is stated as once, few or many, or as a class when expanded; others skip it.

many | - | TRBJ2-3 | TRBV9 | CASSGRTASTDTQYF | TGTGCCAGCAGCGGGCGGACAGCCAGCACAGATACGCAGTATTTT
many | TRBD2 | TRBJ2-7 | TRBV9 | CASASGSSYEQYF | TGTGCCAGCGCCAGCGGGAGCTCCTACGAGCAGTACTTC
few | - | TRBJ2-5 | TRBV9 | CASSVAASGYETQYF | TGTGCCAGCAGCGTAGCAGCCTCTGGGTACGAGACCCAGTACTTC
- | - | TRBJ2-1 | TRBV9 | CASSVASGSPNEQFF | TGTGCCAGCAGCGTAGCATCGGGGTCCCCCAATGAGCAGTTCTTC
many | - | TRBJ1-2 | TRBV9 | CASSVGDSGYTF | TGTGCCAGCAGCGTAGGTGATTCTGGCTACACCTTC
- | - | TRBJ2-2 | TRBV9 | CASSVNAGELFF | TGTGCCAGCAGCGTAAATGCCGGGGAGCTGTTTTTT
many | - | TRBJ2-7 | TRBV9 | CASSVRASSYEQYF | TGTGCCAGCAGCGTGAGGGCCAGCTCCTACGAGCAGTACTTC
many | - | TRBJ2-2 | TRBV9 | CASSVERKSPANTGELFF | TGTGCCAGCAGCGTAGAACGGAAAAGTCCGGCGAACACCGGGGAGCTGTTTTTT
- | - | TRBJ2-6 | TRBV9 | CASSVAGIGANVLTF | TGTGCCAGCAGCGTAGCCGGGATAGGGGCCAACGTCCTGACTTTC
many | - | TRBJ2-4 | TRBV9 | CASSPRGDAKNIQYF | TGTGCCAGCAGCCCCCGGGGCGATGCCAAAAACATTCAGTACTTC
many | - | TRBJ2-5 | TRBV9 | CASSRQRAYQETQYF | TGTGCCAGCAGCCGCCAGCGGGCGTACCAAGAGACCCAGTACTTC
many | TRBD1 | TRBJ1-5 | TRBV9 | CASNPTGGNQPQHF | TGTGCCAGCAATCCAACAGGGGGGAATCAGCCCCAGCATTTT
many | - | TRBJ2-7 | TRBV9 | CASSGGFTGEQYF | TGTGCCAGCAGCGGAGGGTTTACCGGCGAGCAGTACTTC
many | TRBD2 | TRBJ2-7 | TRBV9 | CASSASLAGGTYEQYF | TGTGCCAGCAGCGCCTCTCTAGCGGGAGGAACCTACGAGCAGTACTTC
many | - | TRBJ1-1 | TRBV9 | CASSVEKGSRAFF | TGTGCCAGCAGCGTAGAGAAGGGGTCGCGCGCTTTCTTT
many | - | TRBJ2-2 | TRBV9 | CASTLWGETGELFF | TGTGCCAGCACCCTATGGGGGGAAACCGGGGAGCTGTTTTTT
many | - | TRBJ2-3 | TRBV9 | CASSVAGAPDTQYF | TGTGCCAGCAGCGTAGCGGGGGCCCCAGATACGCAGTATTTT
many | TRBD1 | TRBJ2-7 | TRBV9 | CASSGGTGPSYEQYF | TGTGCCAGCAGCGGAGGGACAGGCCCCTCCTACGAGCAGTACTTC
many | - | TRBJ1-5 | TRBV9 | CASSQSYSNQPQHF | TGTGCCAGCAGCCAAAGTTATAGCAATCAGCCCCAGCATTTT
many | - | TRBJ1-2 | TRBV9 | CASSVDPGKSYTF | TGTGCCAGCAGCGTAGATCCGGGAAAGAGCTACACCTTC
- | - | TRBJ2-1 | TRBV9 | CASSPGSLDNEQFF | TGTGCCAGCAGCCCCGGGTCCCTCGACAATGAGCAGTTCTTC
many | - | TRBJ1-4 | TRBV9 | CASSVSVAGGEKLFF | TGTGCCAGCAGCGTAAGTGTGGCCGGCGGTGAAAAACTGTTTTTT
many | - | TRBJ1-4 | TRBV9 | CASSGGPGRSNEKLFF | TGTGCCAGCAGCGGGGGACCCGGCAGGTCTAATGAAAAACTGTTTTTT
- | - | TRBJ2-3 | TRBV9 | CASSVGPAADTQYF | TGTGCCAGCAGCGTAGGCCCAGCGGCAGATACGCAGTATTTT
many | TRBD1 | TRBJ1-2 | TRBV9 | CASSVTTGTGYTF | TGTGCCAGCAGCGTAACGACAGGGACTGGCTACACCTTC
many | TRBD1 | TRBJ2-2 | TRBV9 | CASSFRQGPGELFF | TGTGCCAGCAGCTTCCGACAGGGTCCCGGGGAGCTGTTTTTT
- | - | TRBJ2-3 | TRBV9 | CASSGQVTDTQYF | TGTGCCAGCAGCGGACAGGTCACAGATACGCAGTATTTT
many | TRBD1 | TRBJ2-5 | TRBV9 | CASSSTGGTQYF | TGTGCCAGCAGTTCGACAGGGGGGACCCAGTACTTC
few | - | TRBJ2-7 | TRBV9 | CASSVGAARHYEQYF | TGTGCCAGCAGCGTAGGGGCAGCGCGCCACTACGAGCAGTACTTC
few | - | TRBJ2-3 | TRBV12-2 | CASRPTPTGSTDTQYF | TGTGCAAGTCGCCCTACACCGACAGGGAGCACAGATACGCAGTATTTT
many | TRBD1 | TRBJ2-7 | TRBV9 | CASSVAQGDEQYF | TGTGCCAGCAGCGTAGCGCAGGGGGACGAGCAGTACTTC
medium-sized | TRBD2 | TRBJ2-5 | TRBV9 | CASSVVGLAGETQYF | TGTGCCAGCAGCGTAGTAGGACTAGCGGGAGAGACCCAGTACTTC
- | TRBD2 | TRBJ2-3 | TRBV9 | CASSEMGLAGYTQYF | TGTGCCAGCAGCGAAATGGGACTAGCGGGATATACGCAGTATTTT
many | - | TRBJ1-2 | TRBV9 | CASSTSPGGQGYGYTF | TGTGCCAGCAGCACCAGCCCGGGGGGCCAGGGCTATGGCTACACCTTC
many | TRBD2 | TRBJ2-1 | TRBV9 | CASSVGGRAWYNEQFF | TGTGCCAGCAGCGTAGGAGGGAGGGCCTGGTACAATGAGCAGTTCTTC
medium-sized | TRBD2 | TRBJ2-1 | TRBV9 | CASSVEAGGPGNEQFF | TGTGCCAGCAGCGTAGAAGCGGGGGGGCCGGGCAATGAGCAGTTCTTC
many | - | TRBJ2-5 | TRBV29-1 | CSSPPTEETQYF | TGCAGCTCTCCCCCGACGGAGGAGACCCAGTACTTC
many | TRBD2 | TRBJ2-1 | TRBV9 | CASSVDGRASYNEQFF | TGTGCCAGCAGCGTAGACGGGAGGGCCTCGTACAATGAGCAGTTCTTC
many | - | TRBJ1-2 | TRBV9 | CASSDGGSYGYTF | TGTGCCAGCAGCGACGGGGGATCCTATGGCTACACCTTC
many | TRBD1 | TRBJ1-2 | TRBV9 | CASSARQGLYGYTF | TGTGCCAGCAGCGCTCGACAGGGCCTTTATGGCTACACCTTC
- | TRBD2 | TRBJ2-5 | TRBV9 | CASSPEGLAGLRAETQYF | TGTGCCAGCAGCCCAGAGGGACTAGCGGGGTTGAGGGCAGAGACCCAGTACTTC
many | - | TRBJ1-2 | TRBV9 | CASSVRPTDRRGYTF | TGTGCCAGCAGCGTACGTCCGACGGATAGGCGGGGCTACACCTTC
many | - | TRBJ2-7 | TRBV9 | CASSVDPQPGEQYF | TGTGCCAGCAGCGTAGATCCCCAACCGGGGGAGCAGTACTTC
many | - | TRBJ2-3 | TRBV9 | CASSVEHTGPDTQYF | TGTGCCAGCAGCGTAGAACACACCGGGCCGGATACGCAGTATTTT
many | TRBD1 | TRBJ1-1 | TRBV9 | CASSVGQGSFTEAFF | TGTGCCAGCAGCGTAGGACAGGGGTCGTTCACTGAAGCTTTCTTT
many | - | TRBJ2-1 | TRBV9 | CASSVASYNEQFF | TGTGCCAGCAGCGTAGCCTCCTACAATGAGCAGTTCTTC
many | - | TRBJ2-5 | TRBV9 | CASSVGNGETQYF | TGTGCCAGCAGCGTAGGGAACGGGGAGACCCAGTACTTC